This T cell receptor beta chain emerged from a study of blood T cell repertoires in COVID-19. This CDR3 comprises 14 residues. Germline values: CDR1 MNHEY, CDR2 SMNVEV (reference sequence). J gave up 8 bases and V 6 bases, and 10 bases lay outside the gene matches. Per the authors' pipeline: It was from reference gene primer amplification that nucleated cell counts were estimated. The protocol was immunoSEQ multiplex PCR, while the TCRdb copy is restricted to in-frame clones and leaves out a portion. V and J calls and clone size are given by that table; D and trimming were obtained from the DNA. The sample carries some 150,000 clones, about 85% recorded once.

Source material: peripheral blood. The gene calls are TRBV27 and TRBJ2-1, with 7 bases identical to TRBD1. This sequence was found in a woman between 65 and 79 years old with COVID-19, enrolled during active disease. The CDR3 here is CASSPGQTQHEQFF. DNA of the CDR3: TGTGCCAGCAGCCCGGGACAGACCCAGCATGAGCAGTTCTTC.